This TCR beta chain is drawn from a study of cytomegalovirus exposure and HLA in healthy donors. Overall study context: Drawn from HLA-typed donors, approximately 86 million unique TCRs were held in an early data release. Broader study findings: Some highly shared sequence variants likely arose as a pipeline artifact. Further analysis was carried out later, and it showed several of the most significant clusters appearing linked to common viral pathogens.

Germline CDR1 and CDR2: MNHEY and SVGAGI. This CDR3 comprises 14 residues. V shed 8 bases, J shed 2 bases, and the junction held 8 bases outside the gene matches. Primers for the PCR totalled 60 Vbeta and 13 Jbeta. In the original processing: The count from a later analysis was 70 million to 85 million unique TCR beta chains, some 10 million of them shared. Measured with immunoSEQ multiplex PCR; TCRdb has only the in-frame clones, and not every one. The V and J calls and clone size come from that table; D and trimming were worked out from the DNA. The data show tens of thousands of clones, and the top ten clones hold about 3.8%. Turning to this clone: Its antigen is still unknown.

This clonotype originated in a female donor in good health and CMV-seropositive. The sequencing input was PBMCs. The V gene is TRBV6-5, the J gene TRBJ2-7; 8 positions match TRBD2. CDR3 loop: CASGRGGIAYEQYF. The CDR3, as DNA: TGTGCCAGCGGCCGCGGGGGGATAGCCTACGAGCAGTACTTC.